This T cell receptor beta chain was recorded in a study of PD-L1 blockade in urothelial cancer. Study details: Starting in the mid-2010s, patients were given atezolizumab (1,200 mg intravenously every 3 weeks).

The CDR3 runs 14 residues. CDR1 is SGHRS, CDR2 YFSETQ, per germline. Trimming took 7 bases from V and 2 from J, leaving 13 bases between them. Synthetic spike-ins, TCR analog templates, were added into each PCR. The repertoire was sequenced with immunoSEQ multiplex PCR; TCRdb's copy has only in-frame clones and lacks some. The sample shows 90,000 or so clones, about 89% of them seen only once. The time point denotes: pretreatment peripheral blood. The TCR comes from a woman older than 75 with urothelial cancer. This rearrangement joins TRBV5-1 to TRBJ2-1; a weak D match, TRBD2 (6 bases). Material: PBMCs, obtained around atezolizumab (anti-PD-L1) treatment. DNA for the CDR3: TGCGCCAGCGCAGTTACGGGAGCCTACAATGAGCAGTTCTTC. It is translated as CASAVTGAYNEQFF.